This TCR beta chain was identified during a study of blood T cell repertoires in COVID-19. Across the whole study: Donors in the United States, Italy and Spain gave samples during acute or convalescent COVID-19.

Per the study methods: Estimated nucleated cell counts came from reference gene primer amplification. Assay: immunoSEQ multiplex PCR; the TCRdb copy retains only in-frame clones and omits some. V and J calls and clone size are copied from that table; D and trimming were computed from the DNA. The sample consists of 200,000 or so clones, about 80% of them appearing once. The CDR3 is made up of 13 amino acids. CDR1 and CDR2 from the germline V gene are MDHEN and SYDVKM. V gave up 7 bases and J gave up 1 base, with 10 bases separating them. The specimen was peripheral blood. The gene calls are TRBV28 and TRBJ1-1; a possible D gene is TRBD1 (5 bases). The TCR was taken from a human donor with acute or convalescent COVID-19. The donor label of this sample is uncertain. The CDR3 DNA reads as TGTGCCAGCAACCCTCAGGGGAACACTGAAGCTTTCTTT. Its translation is CASNPQGNTEAFF.